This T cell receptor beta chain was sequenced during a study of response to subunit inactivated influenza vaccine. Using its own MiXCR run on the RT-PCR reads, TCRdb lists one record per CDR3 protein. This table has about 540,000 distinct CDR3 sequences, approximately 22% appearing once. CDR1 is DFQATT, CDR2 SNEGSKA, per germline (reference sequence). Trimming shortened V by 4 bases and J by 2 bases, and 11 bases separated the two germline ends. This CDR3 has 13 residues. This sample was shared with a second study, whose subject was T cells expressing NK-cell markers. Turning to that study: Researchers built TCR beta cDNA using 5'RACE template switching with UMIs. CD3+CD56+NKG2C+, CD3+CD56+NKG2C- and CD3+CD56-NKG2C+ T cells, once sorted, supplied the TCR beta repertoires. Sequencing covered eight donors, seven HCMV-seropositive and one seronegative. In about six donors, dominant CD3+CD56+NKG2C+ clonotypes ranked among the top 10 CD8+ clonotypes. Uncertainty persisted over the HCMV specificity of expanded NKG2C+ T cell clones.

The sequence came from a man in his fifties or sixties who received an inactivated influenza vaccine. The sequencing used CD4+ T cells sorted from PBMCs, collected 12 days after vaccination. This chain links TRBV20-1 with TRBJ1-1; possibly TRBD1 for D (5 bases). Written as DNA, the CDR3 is TGCAGTGCTAAGACGACAGTAAACACTGAAGCTTTCTTT. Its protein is CSAKTTVNTEAFF.